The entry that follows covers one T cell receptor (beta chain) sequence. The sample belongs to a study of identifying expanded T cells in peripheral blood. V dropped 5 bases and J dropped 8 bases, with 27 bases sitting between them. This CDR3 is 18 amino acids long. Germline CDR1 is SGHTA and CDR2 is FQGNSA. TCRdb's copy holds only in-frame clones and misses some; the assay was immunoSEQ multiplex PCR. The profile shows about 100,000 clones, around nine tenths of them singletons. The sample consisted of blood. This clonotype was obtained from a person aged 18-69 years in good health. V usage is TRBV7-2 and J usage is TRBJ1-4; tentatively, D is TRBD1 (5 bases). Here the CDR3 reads CASSVRGSRRFKGEKLFF. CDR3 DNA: TGTGCCAGCAGCGTTAGGGGATCCAGACGGTTTAAGGGGGAAAAACTGTTTTTT.